Listed here are 26 T cell receptor beta chains from one sample, sequenced in a study of CD8+ T cells in alopecia areata (dated by TCRdb to the late 2010s). The time point label on this specimen signifies: less than 30 weeks on oral tofacitinib. In light of the paper, this sample's treatment or condition label describes: oral pan-JAK inhibitor, 5-10 mg twice daily. Library prep was done by the immunoSEQ multiplex PCR assay. To provide template for TCR sequencing, every sample had RNA extracted and reverse transcribed into cDNA. The table was pulled from immuneACCESS by TCRdb, which kept in-frame rearrangements only. Such tables lose some clones; where checked, under half of the loss comes from unresolved V genes, and the rest has no known cause. The sample has around 110,000 clones on record, less than 75% of them singletons. Clones ranked in the top ten supply less than 15% of the sample. The source was CD8+ T cells sorted from blood, collected at week 24, from a patient treated with tofacitinib. Every receptor here comes from a human donor with alopecia areata.

The V and J genes are TRBV2 and TRBJ1-1, with D tentatively TRBD1 (5 bases). V gave up 5 bases and J gave up 6 bases, with 13 bases separating them. In germline, CDR1 is SNHLY, CDR2 FYNNEI. The CDR3 is 13 amino acids. The CDR3 region has the DNA TGTGCCAGCAGTCCCACCCTGGGGGCTGAAGCTTTCTTT. Its translation: CASSPTLGAEAFF.

This clone has just a few counts. This chain connects TRBV19 to TRBJ2-2; D perhaps matches TRBD1 (6 bases). Trimming shortened V by 7 bases and J by 2 bases, and 17 bases separated the two germline ends. The CDR3 covers 16 residues. Per germline, CDR1 LNHDA and CDR2 SQIVND (reference sequence). The CDR3: CASTGDMETNTGELFF. The CDR3 coding sequence is TGTGCCAGTACTGGGGACATGGAAACTAACACCGGGGAGCTGTTTTTT.

This chain links TRBV6-5 with TRBJ1-2, with D maybe TRBD1 (5 bases). Looked up from germline, CDR1 is MNHEY and CDR2 is SVGAGI. This CDR3 contains 15 residues. V gave up 4 bases and J gave up 0 bases, with 12 bases separating them. The CDR3 DNA follows: TGTGCCAGCAGTTTCTCCTGGGGGTCTAACTATGGCTACACCTTC. Amino acids: CASSFSWGSNYGYTF.

The chain couples TRBV6-5 to TRBJ1-4; TRBD1 agrees at 12 bases. The junction had 5 bases not matched to a gene; V was cut back by 5 bases and J by 7 bases. Germline assignment: CDR1 MNHEY and CDR2 SVGAGI. The CDR3 sequence is 15 residues long. The CDR3 DNA sequence: TGTGCCAGCAGTGGCGGGACAGGGGGCGGTGAAAAACTGTTTTTT. It yields the protein CASSGGTGGGEKLFF.

The chain links TRBV27 to TRBJ2-6, with D unclear. There are 15 residues in the CDR3. CDR1 MNHEY and CDR2 SMNVEV come from the germline V gene (reference sequence). V was cut by 1 base and J by 0 bases, with 4 bases left in between. CDR3 protein: CASSLYFSGANVLTF. The CDR3, as DNA: TGTGCCAGCAGTTTATATTTCTCTGGGGCCAACGTCCTGACTTTC.

The rearrangement joins TRBV27 to TRBJ1-1; D remains ambiguous. The CDR3 contains 13 residues. Germline loops: CDR1 MNHEY, CDR2 SMNVEV (reference sequence). The germline V and J ends were trimmed by 2 bases and 11 bases, with 15 bases remaining between them. CDR3 loop: CASSLDRAAGAFF. DNA of the CDR3: TGTGCCAGCAGTTTAGATAGAGCGGCCGGGGCTTTCTTT.

V is TRBV2 and J is TRBJ2-1; 11 positions agree with TRBD2. This CDR3 has 16 residues. V gave up 4 bases and J gave up 7 bases; unmatched junction bases: 9. The germline gives CDR1 SNHLY, CDR2 FYNNEI. Written as DNA, the CDR3 is TGTGCCAGCAGTGCGGCCTTAGCGGGGGGGCAAAATGAGCAGTTCTTC. This translates into CASSAALAGGQNEQFF.

This clone was detected once. The chain is built from TRBV13 and TRBJ2-1, with 7 positions matching TRBD1. CDR1 is PRHDT and CDR2 is FYEKMQ in the germline V gene (reference sequence). CDR3 length: 15 amino acids. Losses at the gene ends were 3 bases for V and 8 bases for J; bases not matched to a gene: 10. In DNA form, the CDR3 reads TGTGCCAGCAGCTTTTCCGACAGGGTTGTCGATGAGCAGTTCTTC. It specifies CASSFSDRVVDEQFF.

The CDR3 bases are TGTGCCAGCAGCTTAGCCACCTTTGGGACTAGCGGTTACGAGCAGTACTTC. Its protein product is CASSLATFGTSGYEQYF. The V gene is TRBV7-9, the J gene TRBJ2-7, with TRBD2 matching over 11 bases. Germline CDR1 SEHNR, CDR2 FQNEAQ (reference sequence). The CDR3 consists of 17 residues. V was clipped by 0 bases and J by 4 bases; unmatched bases: 8.

The chain has TRBV11-2 and TRBJ2-5; tentatively, D is TRBD2 (6 bases). This CDR3 has 15 residues. Germline V gene sequence: CDR1 SGHAT, CDR2 FQNNGV. V was shortened by 1 base and J by 2 bases, with 11 bases between the two germline ends. CDR3 in amino acids: CASSLVAGYQETQYF. CDR3 in DNA: TGTGCCAGCAGCTTAGTTGCGGGATATCAAGAGACCCAGTACTTC.

The chain combines TRBV7-8 with TRBJ2-5; 7 nucleotides line up with TRBD1. This CDR3 region has 15 residues. Germline CDR1 reads SGHVS; CDR2 reads FQNEAQ. The trim removed 4 bases at V and 4 bases at J, leaving 9 bases unmatched. In nucleotides, the CDR3 is TGTGCCAGCAGCTCTAGAGAGGGGGCTGTAGAGACCCAGTACTTC. Its translation is CASSSREGAVETQYF.

The V and J genes are TRBV25-1 and TRBJ1-1; TRBD1 matches at 7 bases. Germline CDR1 is MGHDK and CDR2 is SYGVNS. The CDR3 spans 13 residues. V gave up 7 bases and J gave up 4 bases; unmatched junction bases: 6. The CDR3 loop reads CASTPQGGTEAFF. The CDR3 nucleotides read TGTGCCAGCACCCCTCAGGGGGGCACTGAAGCTTTCTTT.

This clone was observed a few times. V is TRBV10-2 and J is TRBJ2-1, with D uncertain. The CDR3 consists of 11 residues. V was shortened by 6 bases and J by 7 bases, with 7 bases between the two germline ends. CDR1 is WSHSY, CDR2 SAAADI, per germline. CDR3 sequence reads: CASRRENEQFF. Written as DNA, the CDR3 is TGCGCCAGCAGAAGAGAGAATGAGCAGTTCTTC.

This clone has just a few counts. This chain connects TRBV10-3 to TRBJ2-7; 7 nucleotides line up with TRBD1. After removal of 2 bases from V and 5 bases from J, the junction contained 3 bases not matched to a gene. Germline V gene sequence: CDR1 ENHRY, CDR2 SYGVKD. This CDR3 comprises 13 residues. The CDR3 nucleotides read TGTGCCATCAGTGAGGGACAGGCGGACGAGCAGTACTTC. This gives the protein CAISEGQADEQYF.

The chain joins TRBV4-2 to TRBJ2-1, with 9 bases lining up with TRBD1. Trimming removed 0 bases from V and 4 bases from J; junction bases left unmatched: 4. This CDR3 is 16 amino acids long. CDR1 LGHNA and CDR2 YNFKEQ come from the germline V gene. This CDR3 is CASSQDWGQGYNEQFF. The CDR3 bases are TGTGCCAGCAGCCAAGATTGGGGACAGGGTTACAATGAGCAGTTCTTC.

V and J are TRBV13 and TRBJ1-4; no clear D gene. The CDR3 totals 14 residues. Germline V CDR1 and CDR2: PRHDT, FYEKMQ (reference sequence). The ends were cut back, 3 bases at V and 3 bases at J, with 8 bases in the middle. CDR3 DNA sequence: TGTGCCAGCAGCTTGGGGTTACCTAATGAAAAACTGTTTTTT. Translation gives CASSLGLPNEKLFF.

This sequence joins TRBV27 and TRBJ2-6; 9 nucleotides match TRBD1. The CDR3 sequence is 16 residues long. CDR1 is MNHEY, CDR2 SMNVEV, per germline (reference sequence). The V gene end was trimmed by 3 bases and the J gene end by 4 bases; junction bases not matched to a gene: 4. The CDR3 region is CASSLGQGAGANVLTF. The CDR3 nucleotides read TGTGCCAGCAGTTTGGGACAGGGAGCCGGGGCCAACGTCCTGACTTTC.

V usage is TRBV5-6 and J usage is TRBJ1-1; unclear D gene. This CDR3 region has 16 residues. Trimming removed 2 bases at V and 0 bases at J, with 14 bases between. CDR1 and CDR2 (germline): SGHDT, YYEEEE. CDR3 in DNA: TGTGCCAGCAGCTTTGGGCCGGACGGTATGAACACTGAAGCTTTCTTT. Protein product: CASSFGPDGMNTEAFF.

V is TRBV27 and J is TRBJ2-1; no reliable D call. This CDR3 is 13 amino acids long. Germline values: CDR1 MNHEY, CDR2 SMNVEV (reference sequence). Trimming cost V 8 bases and J 8 bases, with 16 bases left between them. In nucleotides, the CDR3 is TGTGCCAGCGGTGATTTTTTCTCGGATGAGCAGTTCTTC. Residues: CASGDFFSDEQFF.

The chain couples TRBV14 to TRBJ2-3; no firm D call. V dropped 2 bases and J dropped 4 bases, with 1 base sitting between them. Germline-derived CDR1 and CDR2 are SGHDN and FVKESK. This CDR3 is built from 11 residues. The CDR3 protein is CASSQSDTQYF. The CDR3 coding sequence is TGTGCCAGCAGCCAATCAGATACGCAGTATTTT.

This clone has more than one count but fewer than ten. The chain is built from TRBV27 and TRBJ2-3; weak D call: TRBD2 (6 bases). CDR1 is MNHEY, CDR2 SMNVEV, per germline (reference sequence). The CDR3 length is 17 residues. V was shortened by 1 base and J by 5 bases, with 19 bases between the two germline ends. CDR3 in DNA: TGTGCCAGCAGTTTATTTCCCGGCGGGGAAGGTTTAGATACGCAGTATTTT. This sequence encodes CASSLFPGGEGLDTQYF.

The CDR3 loop reads CASSKDEAFF. The CDR3 coding sequence is TGTGCCAGCAGCAAGGATGAAGCTTTCTTT. V usage is TRBV21-1 and J usage is TRBJ1-1. TRBV21-1 is tagged as a pseudogene. CDR3 length: 10 amino acids.

In this sample, this clone turned up once. The rearrangement links TRBV19 to TRBJ1-1; 8 nucleotides line up with TRBD1. The CDR3 length is 15 residues. The V segment lost 4 bases and the J segment 1 base; nucleotides outside the gene matches: 5. Looked up from germline, CDR1 is LNHDA and CDR2 is SQIVND (reference sequence). The CDR3 here is CASSKDREGNTEAFF. The DNA of the CDR3 is TGTGCCAGTAGTAAGGACAGGGAGGGGAACACTGAAGCTTTCTTT.

J is TRBJ1-1 and V is TRBV6-1, with D uncertain. The CDR3 is 16 amino acids. Germline values: CDR1 MNHNS, CDR2 SASEGT. V was pared by 2 bases and J by 1 base, with 14 bases between. The CDR3 DNA follows: TGTGCCAGCAGTGAACACGACGTGGGCGCGAACACTGAAGCTTTCTTT. Translated: CASSEHDVGANTEAFF.

The CDR3 region is CASSITGRGYTF. CDR3 DNA sequence: TGTGCCAGTAGTATCACAGGACGGGGCTACACCTTC. V usage is TRBV19 and J usage is TRBJ1-2; D perhaps matches TRBD1 (5 bases). Per germline, CDR1 LNHDA and CDR2 SQIVND (reference sequence). The CDR3 spans 12 residues. Trimming took 3 bases from V and 8 from J, leaving 10 bases between them.

This chain links TRBV7-9 with TRBJ1-1; D call uncertain. The length of the CDR3 is 13 residues. Germline values: CDR1 SEHNR, CDR2 FQNEAQ (reference sequence). With 5 bases removed from V and 2 bases from J, the gap between germline ends came to 9 bases. The CDR3: CASSGTVNTEAFF. The CDR3, as DNA: TGTGCCAGCAGCGGTACAGTAAACACTGAAGCTTTCTTT.